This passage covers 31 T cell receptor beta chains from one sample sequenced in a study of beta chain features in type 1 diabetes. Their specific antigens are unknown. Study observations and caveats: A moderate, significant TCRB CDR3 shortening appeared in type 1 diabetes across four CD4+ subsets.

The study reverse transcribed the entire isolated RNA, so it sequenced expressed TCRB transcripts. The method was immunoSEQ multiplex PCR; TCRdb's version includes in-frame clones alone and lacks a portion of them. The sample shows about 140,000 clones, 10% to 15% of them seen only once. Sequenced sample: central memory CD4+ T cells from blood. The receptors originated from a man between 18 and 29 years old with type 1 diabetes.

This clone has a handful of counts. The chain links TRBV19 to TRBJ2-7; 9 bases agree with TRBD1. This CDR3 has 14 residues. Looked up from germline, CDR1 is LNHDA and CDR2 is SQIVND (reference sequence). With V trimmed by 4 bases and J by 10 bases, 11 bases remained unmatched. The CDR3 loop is CASSTTGQGNNQYF. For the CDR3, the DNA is TGTGCCAGTAGTACCACGGGACAGGGAAATAACCAGTACTTC.

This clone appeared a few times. The CDR3 region has the DNA TGTGCCAGCAGCCGCCCCCAGGGGCCTTCACAGTACTTC. Protein product: CASSRPQGPSQYF. The chain carries TRBV11-2 and TRBJ2-7, with D possibly TRBD1 on 6 matching bases. This CDR3 has 13 residues. Germline CDR1 SGHAT, CDR2 FQNNGV. V was clipped by 5 bases and J by 10 bases, with 18 bases between them.

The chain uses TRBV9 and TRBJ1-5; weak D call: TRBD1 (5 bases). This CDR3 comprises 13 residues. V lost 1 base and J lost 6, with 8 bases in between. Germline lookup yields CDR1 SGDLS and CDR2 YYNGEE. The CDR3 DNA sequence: TGTGCCAGCAGCGTATCGGGGGTTCAGCCCCAGCATTTT. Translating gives CASSVSGVQPQHF.

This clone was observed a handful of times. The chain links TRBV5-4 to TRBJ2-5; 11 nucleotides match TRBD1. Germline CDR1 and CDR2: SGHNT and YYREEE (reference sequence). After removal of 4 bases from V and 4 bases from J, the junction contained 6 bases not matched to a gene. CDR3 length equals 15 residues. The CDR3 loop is CASSTGQGARETQYF. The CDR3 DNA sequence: TGTGCCAGCAGCACCGGACAGGGGGCTCGAGAGACCCAGTACTTC. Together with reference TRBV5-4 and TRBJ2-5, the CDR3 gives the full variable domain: ETGVTQSPTHLIKTRGQQVTLRCSSQSGHNTVSWYQQALGQGPQFIFQYYREEENGRGNFPPRFSGLQFPNYSSELNVNALELDDSALYLCASSTGQGARETQYFGPGTRLLVL.

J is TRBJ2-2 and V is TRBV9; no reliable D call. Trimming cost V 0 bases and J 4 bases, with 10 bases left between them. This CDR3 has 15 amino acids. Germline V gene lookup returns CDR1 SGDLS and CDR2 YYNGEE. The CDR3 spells CASSVEGSGTGELFF. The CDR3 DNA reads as TGTGCCAGCAGCGTAGAAGGTTCGGGCACCGGGGAGCTGTTTTTT.

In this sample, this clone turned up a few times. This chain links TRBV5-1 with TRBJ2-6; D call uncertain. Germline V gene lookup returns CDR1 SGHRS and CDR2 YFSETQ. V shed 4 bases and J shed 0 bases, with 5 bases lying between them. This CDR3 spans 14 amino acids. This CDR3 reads CASSAASGANVLTF. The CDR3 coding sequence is TGCGCCAGCAGCGCAGCCTCTGGGGCCAACGTCCTGACTTTC.

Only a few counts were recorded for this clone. CDR3 amino acids: CASAQSGALQETQYF. CDR3 bases: TGTGCCAGCGCTCAATCAGGGGCCCTCCAAGAGACCCAGTACTTC. The J gene is TRBJ2-5, the V gene TRBV6-5, with D perhaps TRBD1 (6 bases). Germline CDR1 is MNHEY and CDR2 is SVGAGI. There are 15 residues in the CDR3. Trimming removed 8 bases from V and 1 base from J, with 17 bases in between.

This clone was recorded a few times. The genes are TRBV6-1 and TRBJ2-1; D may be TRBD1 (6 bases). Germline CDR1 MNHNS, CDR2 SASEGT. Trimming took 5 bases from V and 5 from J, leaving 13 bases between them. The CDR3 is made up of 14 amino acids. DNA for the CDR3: TGTGCCAGCAGTCTCCGGACAGCCAACAATGAGCAGTTCTTC. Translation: CASSLRTANNEQFF.

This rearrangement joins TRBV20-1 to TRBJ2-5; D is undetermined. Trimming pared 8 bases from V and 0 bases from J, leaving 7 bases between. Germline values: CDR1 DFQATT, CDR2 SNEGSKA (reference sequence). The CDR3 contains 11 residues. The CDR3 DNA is TGCAGTTTGGAGTACCAAGAGACCCAGTACTTC. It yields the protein CSLEYQETQYF.

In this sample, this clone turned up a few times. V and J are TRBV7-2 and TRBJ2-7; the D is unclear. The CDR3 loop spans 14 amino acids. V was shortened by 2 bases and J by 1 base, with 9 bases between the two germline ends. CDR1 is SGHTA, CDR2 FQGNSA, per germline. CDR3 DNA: TGTGCCAGCAGCTTAAATCAGGAGTCCTACGAGCAGTACTTC. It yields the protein CASSLNQESYEQYF.

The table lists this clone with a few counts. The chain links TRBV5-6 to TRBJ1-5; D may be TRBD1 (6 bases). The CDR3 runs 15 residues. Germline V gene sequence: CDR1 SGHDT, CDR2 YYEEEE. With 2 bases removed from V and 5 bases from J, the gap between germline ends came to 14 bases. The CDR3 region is CASSLLQGRDQPQHF. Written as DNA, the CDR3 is TGTGCCAGCAGCTTATTACAGGGACGAGATCAGCCCCAGCATTTT.

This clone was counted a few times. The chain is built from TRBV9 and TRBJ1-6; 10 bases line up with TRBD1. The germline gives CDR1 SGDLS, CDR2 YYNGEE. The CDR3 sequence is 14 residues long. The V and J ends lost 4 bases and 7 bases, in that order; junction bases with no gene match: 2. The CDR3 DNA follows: TGTGCCAGCAGCCAGGGACAGGGGAATTCACCCCTCCACTTT. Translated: CASSQGQGNSPLHF.

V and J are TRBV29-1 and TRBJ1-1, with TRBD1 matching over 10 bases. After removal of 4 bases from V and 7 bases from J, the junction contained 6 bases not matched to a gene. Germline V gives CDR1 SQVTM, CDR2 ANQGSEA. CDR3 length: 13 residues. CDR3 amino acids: CSVGVTGGNEAFF. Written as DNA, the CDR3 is TGCAGCGTTGGGGTGACAGGGGGCAATGAAGCTTTCTTT.

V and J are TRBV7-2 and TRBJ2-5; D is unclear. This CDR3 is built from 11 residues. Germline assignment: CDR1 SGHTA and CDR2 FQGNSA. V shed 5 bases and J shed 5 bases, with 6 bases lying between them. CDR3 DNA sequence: TGTGCCAGCAGCCGGAAGGAGACCCAGTACTTC. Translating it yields CASSRKETQYF.

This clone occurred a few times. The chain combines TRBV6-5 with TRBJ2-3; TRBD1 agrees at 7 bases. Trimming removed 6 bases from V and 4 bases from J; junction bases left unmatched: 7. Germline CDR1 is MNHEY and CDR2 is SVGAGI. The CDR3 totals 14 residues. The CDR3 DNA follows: TGTGCCAGCAGACCCGACAGGGTAGCAGATACGCAGTATTTT. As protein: CASRPDRVADTQYF.

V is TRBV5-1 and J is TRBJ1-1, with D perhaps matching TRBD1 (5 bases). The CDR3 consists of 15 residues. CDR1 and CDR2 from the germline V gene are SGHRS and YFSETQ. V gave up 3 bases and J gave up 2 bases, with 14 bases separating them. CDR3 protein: CASSSGEISNTEAFF. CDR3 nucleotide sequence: TGCGCCAGCAGCTCGGGGGAAATTAGTAACACTGAAGCTTTCTTT.

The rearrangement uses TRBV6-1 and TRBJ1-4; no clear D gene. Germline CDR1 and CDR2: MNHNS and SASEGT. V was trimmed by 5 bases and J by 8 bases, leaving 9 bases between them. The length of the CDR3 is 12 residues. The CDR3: CASSPPGEKLFF. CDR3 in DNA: TGTGCCAGCAGTCCACCGGGGGAAAAACTGTTTTTT.

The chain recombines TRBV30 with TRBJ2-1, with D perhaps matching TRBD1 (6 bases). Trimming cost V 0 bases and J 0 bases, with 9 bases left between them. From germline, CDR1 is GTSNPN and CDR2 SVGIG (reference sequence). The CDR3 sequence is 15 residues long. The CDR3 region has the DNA TGTGCCTGGAGTGTAGGGGGAAGCTCCTACAATGAGCAGTTCTTC. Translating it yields CAWSVGGSSYNEQFF.

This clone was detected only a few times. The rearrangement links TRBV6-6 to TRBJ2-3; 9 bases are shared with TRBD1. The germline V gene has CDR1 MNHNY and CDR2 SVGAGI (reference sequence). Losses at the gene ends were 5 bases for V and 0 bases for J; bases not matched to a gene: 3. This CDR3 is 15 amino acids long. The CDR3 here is CASSRTGDSTDTQYF. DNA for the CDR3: TGTGCCAGCAGTCGGACAGGGGACAGCACAGATACGCAGTATTTT.

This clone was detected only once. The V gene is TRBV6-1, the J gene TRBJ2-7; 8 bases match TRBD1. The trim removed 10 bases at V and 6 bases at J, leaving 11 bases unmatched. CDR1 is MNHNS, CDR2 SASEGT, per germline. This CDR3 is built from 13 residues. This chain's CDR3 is CAIHAMDRVEQYF. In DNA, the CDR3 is TGTGCCATCCATGCCATGGACAGGGTCGAGCAGTACTTC.

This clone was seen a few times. The CDR3 DNA reads as TGTGCCAGCAGTCGTCCCGTCCGTTCGGGCACAGATACGCAGTATTTT. Protein: CASSRPVRSGTDTQYF. V gene TRBV6-6 combines with J gene TRBJ2-3; no firm D call. Germline V gene data show CDR1 as MNHNY and CDR2 as SVGAGI (reference sequence). The CDR3 extends over 16 amino acids. V gave up 5 bases and J gave up 1 base, with 16 bases separating them.

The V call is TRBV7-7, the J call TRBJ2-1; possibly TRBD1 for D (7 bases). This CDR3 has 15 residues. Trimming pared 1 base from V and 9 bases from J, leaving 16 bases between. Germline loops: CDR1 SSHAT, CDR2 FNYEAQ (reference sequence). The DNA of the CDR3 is TGTGCCAGCAGCTTAGGGGCGGCAGGGGGAGGTGAGCAGTTCTTC. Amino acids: CASSLGAAGGGEQFF. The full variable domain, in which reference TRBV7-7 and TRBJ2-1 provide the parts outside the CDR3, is GAGVSQSPRYKVTKRGQDVTLRCDPISSHATLYWYQQALGQGPEFLTYFNYEAQPDKSGLPSDRFSAERPEGSISTLTIQRTEQRDSAMYRCASSLGAAGGGEQFFGPGTRLTVL.

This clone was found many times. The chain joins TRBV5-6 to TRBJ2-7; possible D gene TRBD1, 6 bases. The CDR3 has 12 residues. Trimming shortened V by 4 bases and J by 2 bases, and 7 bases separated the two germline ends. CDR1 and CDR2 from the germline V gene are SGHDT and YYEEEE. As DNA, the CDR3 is TGTGCCAGCAGCCGGGACACCTACGAGCAGTACTTC. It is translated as CASSRDTYEQYF.

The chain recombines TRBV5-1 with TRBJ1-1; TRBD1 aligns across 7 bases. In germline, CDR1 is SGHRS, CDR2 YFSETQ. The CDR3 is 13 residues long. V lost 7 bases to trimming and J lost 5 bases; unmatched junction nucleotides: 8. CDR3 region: CASHRDSWTEAFF. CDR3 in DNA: TGCGCCAGCCATAGGGACAGCTGGACTGAAGCTTTCTTT.

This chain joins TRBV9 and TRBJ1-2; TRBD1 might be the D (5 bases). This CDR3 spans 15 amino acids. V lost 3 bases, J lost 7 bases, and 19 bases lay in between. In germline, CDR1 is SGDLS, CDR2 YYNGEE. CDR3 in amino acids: CASSGHIGGDRGYTF. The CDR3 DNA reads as TGTGCCAGCAGCGGGCACATCGGGGGGGACCGTGGCTACACCTTC.

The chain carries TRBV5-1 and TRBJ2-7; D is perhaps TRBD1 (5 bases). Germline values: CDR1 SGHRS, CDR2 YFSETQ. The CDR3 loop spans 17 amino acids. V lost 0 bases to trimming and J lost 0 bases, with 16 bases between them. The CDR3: CASSLVQGTSSSYEQYF. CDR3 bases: TGCGCCAGCAGCTTGGTTCAGGGAACCTCGAGCTCCTACGAGCAGTACTTC.

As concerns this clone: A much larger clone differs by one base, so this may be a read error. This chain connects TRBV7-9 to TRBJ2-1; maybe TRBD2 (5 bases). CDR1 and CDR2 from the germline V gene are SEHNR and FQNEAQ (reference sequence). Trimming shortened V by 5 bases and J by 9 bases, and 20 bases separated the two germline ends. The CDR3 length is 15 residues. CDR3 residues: CASSPQQRALAEQFF. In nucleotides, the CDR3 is TGTGCCAGCAGCCCACAGCAGAGGGCCCTTGCTGAGCAGTTCTTC.

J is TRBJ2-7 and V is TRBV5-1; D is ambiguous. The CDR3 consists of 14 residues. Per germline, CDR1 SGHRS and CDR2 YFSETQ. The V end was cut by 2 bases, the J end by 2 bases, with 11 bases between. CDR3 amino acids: CASSFGPPAYEQYF. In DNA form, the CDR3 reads TGCGCCAGCAGCTTTGGCCCCCCAGCCTACGAGCAGTACTTC.

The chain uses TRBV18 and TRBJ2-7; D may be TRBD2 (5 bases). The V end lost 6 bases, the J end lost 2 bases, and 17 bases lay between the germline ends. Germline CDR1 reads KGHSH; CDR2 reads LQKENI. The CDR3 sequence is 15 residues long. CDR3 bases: TGTGCCAGCTCCCCGAACCCGACGGGGACCTACGAGCAGTACTTC. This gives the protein CASSPNPTGTYEQYF.

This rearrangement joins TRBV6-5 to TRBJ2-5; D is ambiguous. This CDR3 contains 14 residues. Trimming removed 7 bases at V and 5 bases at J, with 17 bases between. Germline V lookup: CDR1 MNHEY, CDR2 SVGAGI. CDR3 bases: TGTGCCAGCATGAATGTAGGACCGAGGGAGACCCAGTACTTC. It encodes CASMNVGPRETQYF.

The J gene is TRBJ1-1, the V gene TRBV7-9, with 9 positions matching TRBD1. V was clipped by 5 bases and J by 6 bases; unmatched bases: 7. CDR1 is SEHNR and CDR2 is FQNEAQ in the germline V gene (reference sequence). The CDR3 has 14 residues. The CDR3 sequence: CASSPQGAKSEAFF. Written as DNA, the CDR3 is TGTGCCAGCAGCCCACAGGGGGCTAAGTCTGAAGCTTTCTTT.